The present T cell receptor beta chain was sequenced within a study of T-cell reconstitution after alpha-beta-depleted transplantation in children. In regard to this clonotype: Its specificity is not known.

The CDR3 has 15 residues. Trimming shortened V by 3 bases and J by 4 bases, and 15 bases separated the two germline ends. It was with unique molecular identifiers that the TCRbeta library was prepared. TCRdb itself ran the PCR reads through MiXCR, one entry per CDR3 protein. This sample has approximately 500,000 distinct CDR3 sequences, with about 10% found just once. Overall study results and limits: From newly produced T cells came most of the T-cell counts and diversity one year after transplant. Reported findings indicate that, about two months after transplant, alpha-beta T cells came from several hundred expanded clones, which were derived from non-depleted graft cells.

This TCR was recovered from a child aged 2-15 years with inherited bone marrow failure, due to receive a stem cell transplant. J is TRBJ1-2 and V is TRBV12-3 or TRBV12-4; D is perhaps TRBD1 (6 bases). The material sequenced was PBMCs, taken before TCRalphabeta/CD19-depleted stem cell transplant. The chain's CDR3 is CASSFGDNRFYGYTF. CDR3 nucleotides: TGTGCCAGCAGTTTTGGGGACAACCGATTCTATGGCTACACCTTC.